The rows below give T cell receptor beta chains drawn from one sample of a study of vaccination and CD4 T cells after COVID-19. Each CDR3 protein gets one entry after TCRdb re-called the PCR reads with MiXCR. The sample records about 12,000 distinct CDR3 sequences, approximately 50% being singletons. For these receptors, no antigen is known. Sequenced input: CD4+ T cells from blood, cultured in vitro. Every receptor here comes from a human donor who had recovered from COVID-19. CDR3s include the opening cysteine and the closing phenylalanine or tryptophan. D genes are given only for firm matches. Size tells how often a clone was seen (once, few, many) or the class of an expanded clone, and some rows leave it out.

J gene,clone size,CDR3 length,D gene,V gene,CDR3 DNA,CDR3 protein
TRBJ1-4,.,15,.,TRBV4-2,TGTGCCAGCAGCGCACCCTTGCAGTTGTCTGAAAAACTGTTTTTT,CASSAPLQLSEKLFF
TRBJ2-1,.,17,.,TRBV6-5,TGTGCCAGCAGTTACTCGGGAATAGGAGGGGTCTACAATGAGCAGTTCTTC,CASSYSGIGGVYNEQFF
TRBJ1-5,few,13,TRBD1,TRBV27,TGTGCCAGCAGCTGGGACAGGGCTCAGCCCCAGCATTTT,CASSWDRAQPQHF
TRBJ1-2,.,14,TRBD1,TRBV6-1,TGTGCCAGCAGTGAACCAGGGGGTGGCTATGGCTACACCTTC,CASSEPGGGYGYTF
TRBJ2-7,.,14,.,TRBV18,TGTGCCAGCTCGCGCGGGACCGCCAGCTTCGAGCAGTACTTC,CASSRGTASFEQYF
TRBJ1-5,few,16,.,TRBV6-1,TGTGCCAGCAGTCTGGGGACGGAGCATAGCAATCAGCCCCAGCATTTT,CASSLGTEHSNQPQHF
TRBJ1-6,.,16,.,TRBV20-1,TGCAGTGCTAGAGAGCGCCGGGACAAGTTTAATTCACCCCTCCACTTT,CSARERRDKFNSPLHF
TRBJ1-6,.,14,TRBD1,TRBV19,TGTGCCAGTATCATGACAGGGGGCAATTCACCCCTCCACTTT,CASIMTGGNSPLHF
TRBJ2-7,.,14,TRBD1,TRBV20-1,TGCAGTGCTAGTTCAGGGGGTGGTCGCTACGAGCAGTACTTC,CSASSGGGRYEQYF
TRBJ1-2,.,16,TRBD1,TRBV20-1,TGCAGTGCTAGAGCCTTGACCGGGACAGGGAACTGTGGCTACACCTTC,CSARALTGTGNCGYTF
TRBJ2-1,.,17,TRBD2,TRBV27,TGTGCCAGCAGTCCACCGGGGAGGGGTCGCTTGGGGAATGAGCAGTTCTTC,CASSPPGRGRLGNEQFF
TRBJ2-2,.,13,.,TRBV2,TGTGCCAGCAGTGATGGATTCACCGGGGAGCTGTTTTTT,CASSDGFTGELFF
TRBJ1-6,.,15,.,TRBV7-3,TGTGCCAGCAGCTTTTGTGGAGGGAGGCATTCACCCCTCCACTTT,CASSFCGGRHSPLHF
TRBJ1-1,.,14,.,TRBV27,TGTGCCAGTTCCAGGGCAGGGGTGAACACTGAAGCTTTCTTT,CASSRAGVNTEAFF
TRBJ1-1,.,13,TRBD1,TRBV19,TGTGCCACTCGCGACAGGGGGGGAACTGAAGCTTTCTTT,CATRDRGGTEAFF
TRBJ1-2,few,14,.,TRBV20-1,TGCAGTGCTAGAGTTCAGGGGAGGGACTATGGCTACACCTTC,CSARVQGRDYGYTF
TRBJ1-1,.,14,.,TRBV28,TGTGCCAGCAGTTTATCACAGGGGAACACTGAAGCTTTCTTT,CASSLSQGNTEAFF
TRBJ2-3,.,18,TRBD2,TRBV7-2,TGTGCCAGCAGCTTAGCCGTGGCTAGCGGAACTAGCACAGATACGCAGTATTTT,CASSLAVASGTSTDTQYF
TRBJ2-5,few,16,.,TRBV20-1,TGCAGTGCTAACCCCTCAGGGGTTCGACTAGGAGAGACCCAGTACTTC,CSANPSGVRLGETQYF
TRBJ2-2,few,14,TRBD1,TRBV20-1,TGCAGTGCTCTTGGACAGGGTGACACCGGGGAGCTGTTTTTT,CSALGQGDTGELFF
TRBJ2-1,.,15,TRBD2,TRBV12-3/TRBV12-4,TGTGCCAGCAGTTTTAGCGGGTTTTCCTACAATGAGCAGTTCTTC,CASSFSGFSYNEQFF
TRBJ2-7,.,17,.,TRBV6-1,TGTGCCAGCAGTGAAGGGGACTGGTACACCTACACCTACGAGCAGTACTTC,CASSEGDWYTYTYEQYF
TRBJ2-5,few,14,.,TRBV14,TGTGCCAGCAGCCAAGGACTCCCTGGGGAGACCCAGTACTTC,CASSQGLPGETQYF
TRBJ1-6,few,14,.,TRBV3-1,TGTGCCAGCAGCCTCGTGCGGGGCGATTCACCCCTCCACTTT,CASSLVRGDSPLHF
TRBJ2-5,.,13,.,TRBV7-2,TGTGCCAGCAGCTTAGGAGGGTTGGAGACCCAGTACTTC,CASSLGGLETQYF
TRBJ2-1,large,16,.,TRBV7-8,TGTGCCAGCTCCCCGGCCTCCCGACCCTCCTACAATGAGCAGTTCTTC,CASSPASRPSYNEQFF
TRBJ2-6,.,17,TRBD1,TRBV6-2/TRBV6-3,TGTGCCAGCAGAACCGGGACAGGGGTTCCTGGGGCCAACGTCCTGACTTTC,CASRTGTGVPGANVLTF
TRBJ2-3,.,17,TRBD1,TRBV27,TGTGCCAGCAGTCTCCGCACACCGGGACAGGGGACAGATACGCAGTATTTT,CASSLRTPGQGTDTQYF
TRBJ1-5,.,15,TRBD1,TRBV24-1,TGTGCCACCAGTGGGGGACAGGGCGTCAATCAGCCCCAGCATTTT,CATSGGQGVNQPQHF
TRBJ2-3,.,15,TRBD2,TRBV29-1,TGCAGCGTACGAAAAGCGGGAGGGGCCACAGATACGCAGTATTTT,CSVRKAGGATDTQYF
TRBJ1-5,.,14,.,TRBV19,TGTGCCAGTAGCAGCACGGGGGACACCCCCCCCCAGCATTTT,CASSSTGDTPPQHF
TRBJ2-1,.,19,TRBD2,TRBV15,TGTGCCACCAGCGGGCGAGCCAGCGGGAGGGCCCTTCAGCTCAATGAGCAGTTCTTC,CATSGRASGRALQLNEQFF
TRBJ2-7,.,13,TRBD2,TRBV20-1,TGCAGTGCTGGCCCGTCTAGCGGGATCGAGCAGTACTTC,CSAGPSSGIEQYF
TRBJ2-7,.,16,TRBD2,TRBV15,TGTGCCACCAGCAGACGGAGCGGGGGGAGCTCCTACGAGCAGTACTTC,CATSRRSGGSSYEQYF
TRBJ2-1,few,15,.,TRBV20-1,TGCAGTGCTCCCGGACTATCTCCGCCCTACAATGAGCAGTTCTTC,CSAPGLSPPYNEQFF
TRBJ1-5,.,15,.,TRBV2,TGTGCCAGCAGGCCCTCAGGGCCCAGCAATCAGCCCCAGCATTTT,CASRPSGPSNQPQHF
TRBJ1-3,.,16,.,TRBV6-1,TGTGCCAGCAGCCGAGACGGCGGCCTATTTGGAAACACCATATATTTT,CASSRDGGLFGNTIYF
TRBJ2-2,.,16,TRBD2,TRBV2,TGTGCCAGCAGCCTGAGCGGGAGGGCCCTTACCGGGGAGCTGTTTTTT,CASSLSGRALTGELFF
TRBJ2-1,.,15,.,TRBV7-2,TGTGCCAGCAGCTTAGACTTGCCATCCTACAATGAGCAGTTCTTC,CASSLDLPSYNEQFF
TRBJ1-1,.,16,.,TRBV7-2,TGTGCCAGCAACCAACGCAGGGGTATGGGAAATACTGAAGCTTTCTTT,CASNQRRGMGNTEAFF